Shown below are 9 T cell receptor beta chains from a single sample sequenced in a study of naive CD8 T cells in extremely preterm neonates. Produced via immunoSEQ multiplex PCR; TCRdb's table is partial and in-frame only. The sample holds some 4,800 clones, 90% to 95% seen once. Samples were taken at extremely preterm deliveries at roughly 22-28 weeks of gestation. Study outcomes and limitations: Compared with older groups, preterm CDR3s were shorter, with fewer N additions and less trimming.

For these receptors, no antigen is known. Sequenced input: naive CD8+ T cells from cord blood. These receptors came from a boy who was born preterm.

The V and J genes are TRBV9 and TRBJ2-1; 13 bases are a match to TRBD2. The germline gives CDR1 SGDLS, CDR2 YYNGEE. The CDR3 totals 17 residues. With 0 bases clipped from V and 0 bases from J, the junction kept 0 bases outside the gene matches. The DNA for the CDR3 is TGTGCCAGCAGCGTAGGACTAGCGGGAGGCTCCTACAATGAGCAGTTCTTC. Its protein product is CASSVGLAGGSYNEQFF. Full variable domain (outside the CDR3, taken from reference TRBV9 and TRBJ2-1): DSGVTQTPKHLITATGQRVTLRCSPRSGDLSVYWYQQSLDQGLQFLIQYYNGEERAKGNILERFSAQQFPDLHSELNLSSLELGDSALYFCASSVGLAGGSYNEQFFGPGTRLTVL.

The chain has TRBV28 and TRBJ2-7, with a possible D match to TRBD1 (5 bases). Germline V gene data show CDR1 as MDHEN and CDR2 as SYDVKM. Trimming shortened V by 2 bases and J by 1 base, and 6 bases separated the two germline ends. This CDR3 is built from 13 residues. The CDR3 nucleotides are TGTGCCAGCAGTTTAGGACAATCCTACGAGCAGTACTTC. Translating gives CASSLGQSYEQYF.

The V gene is TRBV27, the J gene TRBJ1-5, with a tentative D call TRBD1 (6 bases). The CDR3 is 14 amino acids. The germline CDR1 and CDR2 sequences are MNHEY and SMNVEV (reference sequence). V lost 1 base and J lost 2, with 6 bases in between. CDR3 in DNA: TGTGCCAGCAGTTTATACAGGGGCAATCAGCCCCAGCATTTT. Translated: CASSLYRGNQPQHF.

The chain uses TRBV9 and TRBJ2-7; 8 positions agree with TRBD1. CDR3 size: 13 residues. Germline CDR1 and CDR2: SGDLS and YYNGEE. The ends lost 0 bases at V and 5 bases at J; junction bases unmatched: 1. The CDR3 DNA follows: TGTGCCAGCAGCGTAGGGACAGGGAACGAGCAGTACTTC. The encoded protein is CASSVGTGNEQYF.

This clone is a singleton in its sample. This sequence joins TRBV6-1 and TRBJ1-5; possible D gene TRBD1, 6 bases. Germline V lookup: CDR1 MNHNS, CDR2 SASEGT. Trimming stripped 11 bases from V and 0 bases from J, with 17 bases between. The length of the CDR3 is 15 residues. The CDR3 coding sequence is TGTGCCGGATCTACAGGGCCCGGTAGCAATCAGCCCCAGCATTTT. Protein: CAGSTGPGSNQPQHF.

This sequence joins TRBV27 and TRBJ1-1, with D perhaps matching TRBD1 (6 bases). CDR3 length: 14 amino acids. Trimming took 3 bases from V and 1 from J, leaving 9 bases between them. CDR1 is MNHEY, CDR2 SMNVEV, per germline (reference sequence). For the CDR3, the DNA is TGTGCCAGCAGTTTCCAGACAGGGAACACTGAAGCTTTCTTT. This translates into CASSFQTGNTEAFF.

The chain recombines TRBV10-3 with TRBJ2-7; TRBD1 agrees at 7 bases. J lost 0 bases, V lost 6 bases, and 2 bases had no gene match. The germline V gene encodes CDR1 ENHRY and CDR2 SYGVKD. This CDR3 has 13 amino acids. This CDR3 reads CAIRRDSSYEQYF. CDR3 nucleotide sequence: TGTGCCATCAGACGGGACAGCTCCTACGAGCAGTACTTC.

V gene TRBV9 combines with J gene TRBJ2-7; TRBD1 matches at 10 bases. V lost 0 bases to trimming and J lost 6 bases; unmatched junction nucleotides: 0. The CDR3 covers 13 residues. CDR1 and CDR2 from the germline V gene are SGDLS and YYNGEE. The CDR3 here is CASSVGTGGEQYF. The CDR3 DNA sequence: TGTGCCAGCAGCGTAGGGACAGGGGGCGAGCAGTACTTC.

This chain joins TRBV5-1 and TRBJ2-1, with 9 bases that match TRBD2. Germline CDR1 and CDR2: SGHRS and YFSETQ. V trimming: 2 bases; J trimming: 2 bases; junction bases outside the gene matches: 5. The length of the CDR3 is 16 residues. Here the CDR3 DNA reads TGCGCCAGCAGCTTAGGGCGGGAGGGGACCTACAATGAGCAGTTCTTC. Translation: CASSLGREGTYNEQFF.